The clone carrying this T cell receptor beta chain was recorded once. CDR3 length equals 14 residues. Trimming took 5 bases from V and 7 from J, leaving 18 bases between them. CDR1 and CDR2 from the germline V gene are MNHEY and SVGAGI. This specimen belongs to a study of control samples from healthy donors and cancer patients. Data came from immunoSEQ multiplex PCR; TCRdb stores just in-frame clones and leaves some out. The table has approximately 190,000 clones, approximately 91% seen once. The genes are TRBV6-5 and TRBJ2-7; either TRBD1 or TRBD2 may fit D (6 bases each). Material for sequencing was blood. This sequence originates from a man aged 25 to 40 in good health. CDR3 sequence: CASSPGQTREEQYF. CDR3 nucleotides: TGTGCCAGCAGTCCCGGACAGACTCGGGAGGAGCAGTACTTC.